This entry concerns a single TCR beta chain. This entry comes from a study of blood T cell repertoires in COVID-19. About the study: Samples of COVID-19 (acute and convalescent) were obtained from the United States, Italy and Spain. Sources were T cells, B-cell-depleted T cells, or PBMCs; the material itself was cDNA or gDNA.

Original data processing: Amplification of reference gene primers provided the estimated nucleated cell counts. The assay was immunoSEQ multiplex PCR, and TCRdb's table has in-frame clones only and misses some. V, J and clone size are those of that table, while D and trimming were read from the DNA. The table lists fewer than 200,000 clones, around nine tenths of them singletons. Seattle patients were enrolled during active infection and followed longitudinally. This CDR3 has 15 amino acids. From germline, CDR1 is LGHNA and CDR2 YSLEER. The germline V and J ends were trimmed by 0 bases and 9 bases, with 15 bases remaining between them.

This receptor was identified in a woman aged 80 or over with COVID-19, enrolled during active disease. This chain connects TRBV4-3 to TRBJ2-1; D remains unclear. The sequenced sample was peripheral blood. The CDR3 loop is CASSQDFLVGSEQFF. CDR3 sequence (DNA): TGCGCCAGCAGCCAAGATTTCCTAGTAGGTAGTGAGCAGTTCTTC.